This is a list of T cell receptor beta chains from one sample in a study of cytomegalovirus exposure and HLA in healthy donors. TCRdb keeps only in-frame clones here, not all; method: immunoSEQ multiplex PCR. This repertoire includes almost 40,000 clones. The sequenced material came from PBMCs. These receptors came from a woman aged 30 to 39 in good health and CMV-seropositive. Both conserved end residues are part of each CDR3. The D gene is left open where the match is weak.

d_call j_call v_call cdr3_aa cdr3_nt
TRBD2 TRBJ2-7 TRBV5-6 CASSFPSGVPEQYF TGTGCCAGCAGCTTTCCTAGCGGGGTCCCCGAGCAGTACTTC
TRBD1 TRBJ1-2 TRBV5-1 CASSIGQGANYGYTF TGCGCCAGCAGCATAGGACAGGGAGCTAACTATGGCTACACCTTC
- TRBJ1-3 TRBV5-1 CASSLGGPSGNTIYF TGCGCCAGCAGCTTGGGCGGTCCCTCTGGAAACACCATATATTTT
- TRBJ2-5 TRBV20-1 CSARHVETQYF TGCAGTGCTAGACATGTAGAGACCCAGTACTTC
- TRBJ1-1 TRBV14 CASSQEVGGGAAFF TGTGCCAGCAGCCAAGAAGTAGGCGGGGGGGCAGCTTTCTTT
- TRBJ1-4 TRBV5-1 CASSLEGVREKLFF TGCGCCAGCAGCTTGGAAGGGGTCCGGGAAAAACTGTTTTTT
- TRBJ1-1 TRBV6-1 CASLEGLGTEAFF TGTGCCAGCCTGGAGGGTTTAGGGACTGAAGCTTTCTTT
TRBD1 TRBJ2-2 TRBV30 CAWSEGALIAGELFF TGTGCCTGGAGCGAGGGGGCGCTCATTGCCGGGGAGCTGTTTTTT
- TRBJ1-1 TRBV5-6 CASSGGWVLGNTEAFF TGTGCCAGCAGCGGGGGGTGGGTGTTGGGGAACACTGAAGCTTTCTTT
- TRBJ2-1 TRBV7-7 CASSPGSSYNEQFF TGTGCCAGCAGCCCGGGGAGCTCCTACAATGAGCAGTTCTTC
TRBD2 TRBJ2-3 TRBV5-6 CASSTTSGGVPGTQYF TGTGCCAGCAGCACTACTAGCGGGGGGGTGCCGGGTACGCAGTATTTT
TRBD1 TRBJ2-1 TRBV4-1 CASSQVQQGNEQFF TGCGCCAGCAGCCAAGTCCAACAGGGGAATGAGCAGTTCTTC
- TRBJ1-2 TRBV14 CASSQESVANYGYTF TGTGCCAGCAGCCAAGAGTCAGTCGCTAACTATGGCTACACCTTC
- TRBJ2-4 TRBV21-1 CASSNWGHPGCFGRTKNIQYF TGTGCCAGCAGCAATTGGGGACACCCCGGATGTTTCGGACGGACCAAAAACATTCAGTACTTC
TRBD1 TRBJ2-7 TRBV6-6 CASSSSTGGSYEQYF TGTGCCAGCAGTTCCTCGACAGGGGGCTCCTACGAGCAGTACTTC
- TRBJ1-2 TRBV11-2 CASRPPAGPYGYTF TGTGCCAGCAGACCCCCGGCAGGGCCCTATGGCTACACCTTC
- TRBJ2-7 TRBV19 CASSIRGEGSYEQYF TGTGCCAGTAGTATCCGCGGGGAAGGGTCCTACGAGCAGTACTTC
TRBD2 TRBJ2-3 TRBV28 CATTGGVASGHTQYF TGTGCCACCACGGGGGGCGTGGCTAGCGGGCATACGCAGTATTTT
TRBD1 TRBJ1-2 TRBV7-9 CASSLNGAGGAEEEGGYTF TGTGCCAGCAGCTTAAATGGGGCAGGGGGCGCGGAAGAAGAGGGGGGCTACACCTTC
TRBD2 TRBJ2-1 TRBV5-5 CASSLAVSGGYNEQFF TGTGCCAGCAGCTTGGCCGTCAGCGGGGGTTACAATGAGCAGTTCTTC
TRBD1 TRBJ1-2 TRBV25-1 CASRQGVIGYTF TGTGCCAGCCGACAGGGGGTTATCGGCTACACCTTC
TRBD1 TRBJ1-5 TRBV7-2 CASSLSQGGQPQHF TGTGCCAGCAGCTTATCACAGGGGGGACAGCCCCAGCATTTT
- TRBJ1-1 TRBV7-2 CASSLERTEAFF TGTGCCAGCAGCTTAGAGCGGACTGAAGCTTTCTTT
TRBD1 TRBJ1-2 TRBV2 CASSLTGGDSFDYGYTF TGTGCCAGCAGCCTGACAGGGGGGGATTCATTTGACTATGGCTACACCTTC
- TRBJ2-1 TRBV4-2 CASSQERGLSYNEQFF TGTGCCAGCAGCCAAGAACGAGGTCTCTCCTACAATGAGCAGTTCTTC